The rows below give T cell receptor beta chains drawn from one sample of a study of CD4+ T cells in melanoma. The protocol was immunoSEQ multiplex PCR, while the TCRdb copy is restricted to in-frame clones and leaves out a portion. The table records approximately 5,000 clones, about 70% of them present only once. Sequencing used cells from a culture (not recorded whether cultured in vitro). These receptors all stem from a human donor with melanoma. CDR3s include the opening cysteine and the closing phenylalanine or tryptophan. A D gene is named only where the DNA matches it firmly. The size of a clone is reported for some rows only, either as once, few or many, or as a class for expanded clones.

TRBJ2-7 TRBV7-9 TRBD2 15 medium-sized CASSLRASGGAEQYF TGTGCCAGCAGCTTAAGGGCTAGCGGGGGGGCCGAGCAGTACTTC
TRBJ2-1 TRBV28 NA 16 NA CASSSIGQSGFNEQFF TGTGCCAGCAGTTCAATTGGACAGTCGGGATTCAATGAGCAGTTCTTC
TRBJ2-2 TRBV15 NA 15 once CATSRDSSNTGELFF TGTGCCACCAGCAGAGATAGTAGCAACACCGGGGAGCTGTTTTTT
TRBJ1-6 TRBV27 NA 13 NA CASSITGSSPLHF TGTGCCAGCAGCATAACAGGGAGCTCACCCCTCCACTTT
TRBJ2-1 TRBV19 TRBD2 15 NA CASTGPGGPYNEQFF TGTGCCAGTACCGGTCCGGGGGGGCCCTACAATGAGCAGTTCTTC
TRBJ2-2 TRBV7-9 NA 13 few CASSPGGGGELFF TGTGCCAGCAGCCCCGGGGGCGGCGGGGAGCTGTTTTTT
TRBJ1-1 TRBV14 NA 17 medium-sized CASSQEAVGTMNTEAFF TGTGCCAGCAGCCAAGAGGCGGTCGGGACAATGAACACTGAAGCTTTCTTT
TRBJ1-1 TRBV11-2 TRBD1 13 NA CASSSDRGREAFF TGTGCCAGCAGCTCGGACAGGGGTCGAGAAGCTTTCTTT
TRBJ1-2 TRBV28 TRBD1 13 NA CASSSGQLYGYTF TGTGCCAGCAGTTCGGGACAGTTGTATGGCTACACCTTC
TRBJ2-7 TRBV7-9 NA 16 medium-sized CASSSPGGRGFYEQYF TGTGCCAGCAGCTCCCCCGGTGGCAGGGGCTTTTACGAGCAGTACTTC
TRBJ2-7 TRBV19 NA 13 NA CASSPVNSYEQYF TGTGCCAGTAGCCCAGTGAATTCCTACGAGCAGTACTTC
TRBJ2-1 TRBV27 NA 13 NA CASSFSGVNEQFF TGTGCCAGCAGTTTCTCGGGGGTCAATGAGCAGTTCTTC
TRBJ2-1 TRBV9 NA 15 NA CASSVDQGAGNEQFF TGTGCCAGCAGCGTAGACCAGGGCGCGGGCAATGAGCAGTTCTTC
TRBJ1-2 TRBV4-1 TRBD1 17 NA CASSQDLGTGGAGGYTF TGCGCCAGCAGCCAAGATTTGGGGACAGGGGGCGCAGGGGGCTACACCTTC
TRBJ2-5 TRBV15 TRBD2 17 NA CATTAGLAGGIVETQYF TGTGCCACCACCGCTGGACTAGCGGGGGGGATCGTAGAGACCCAGTACTTC
TRBJ2-3 TRBV6-5 TRBD2 15 NA CASSYSGGNTDTQYF TGTGCCAGCAGTTATAGCGGGGGGAACACAGATACGCAGTATTTT
TRBJ1-2 TRBV7-2 NA 15 NA CASSPRDIINYGYTF TGTGCCAGCAGCCCCCGGGACATAATTAACTATGGCTACACCTTC
TRBJ1-5 TRBV7-9 NA 16 few CASSLASAGRNQPQHF TGTGCCAGCAGCTTAGCGTCGGCAGGGAGGAATCAGCCCCAGCATTTT
TRBJ2-7 TRBV4-2 TRBD1 15 NA CASSRATGESYEQYF TGTGCCAGCAGCCGGGCGACAGGGGAGTCATACGAGCAGTACTTC
TRBJ1-1 TRBV28 TRBD1 12 once CASKSGGTEAFF TGTGCCAGTAAGTCAGGGGGGACTGAAGCTTTCTTT
TRBJ2-1 TRBV15 TRBD2 15 few CATSTGLAAWNEQFF TGTGCCACCAGTACGGGACTAGCGGCCTGGAATGAGCAGTTCTTC
TRBJ2-2 TRBV7-3 NA 15 NA CASSPGTGNTGELFF TGTGCCAGCAGCCCAGGGACGGGGAACACCGGGGAGCTGTTTTTT
TRBJ2-7 TRBV27 TRBD2 16 NA CASSPTSGGISYEQYF TGTGCCAGCAGTCCGACTAGCGGGGGAATCTCCTACGAGCAGTACTTC
TRBJ2-7 TRBV19 TRBD1 13 NA CASRNTGAGEQYF TGTGCCAGTAGGAATACAGGGGCAGGCGAGCAGTACTTC
TRBJ2-1 TRBV20-1 TRBD2 15 NA CSASRTSGEYNEQFF TGCAGTGCTAGTAGGACTAGCGGGGAGTACAATGAGCAGTTCTTC
TRBJ1-5 TRBV23-1 NA 20 NA CASSQGTLPPAGFGNQPQHF TGCGCCAGCAGTCAAGGGACACTTCCCCCGGCGGGGTTCGGCAATCAGCCCCAGCATTTT
TRBJ1-1 TRBV19 NA 15 NA CASSMLLGMNTEAFF TGTGCCAGTAGTATGTTGTTGGGAATGAACACTGAAGCTTTCTTT
TRBJ2-2 TRBV29-1 NA 14 medium-sized CSVVPGSNTGELFF TGCAGCGTTGTTCCGGGATCGAACACCGGGGAGCTGTTTTTT
TRBJ2-7 TRBV7-9 TRBD2 16 few CASSPTSGGGAPEQYF TGTGCCAGCAGCCCCACTAGCGGGGGTGGGGCGCCCGAGCAGTACTTC
TRBJ2-7 TRBV2 TRBD1 14 NA CASSQSTGVRDQYF TGTGCCAGCAGTCAGAGTACAGGGGTCCGGGATCAGTACTTC
TRBJ1-1 TRBV28 NA 13 NA CASSLSGKAEAFF TGTGCCAGCAGTTTGTCGGGTAAGGCTGAAGCTTTCTTT
TRBJ1-3 TRBV5-1 TRBD1 17 NA CASSLVPGQQSGNTIYF TGCGCCAGCAGCTTGGTGCCGGGACAGCAATCTGGAAACACCATATATTTT
TRBJ2-1 TRBV7-2 NA 17 NA CASSLARGLSSYNEQFF TGTGCCAGCAGCTTAGCTAGGGGACTTAGCTCCTACAATGAGCAGTTCTTC
TRBJ2-7 TRBV2 TRBD1 13 NA CASSWDSYYEQYF TGTGCCAGCAGCTGGGACAGCTACTACGAGCAGTACTTC
TRBJ1-2 TRBV5-1 NA 16 NA CASSLTGQRGMYGYTF TGCGCCAGCAGCTTAACCGGACAGCGAGGAATGTATGGCTACACCTTC
TRBJ2-1 TRBV28 NA 15 NA CASSLGQGSYNEQFF TGTGCCAGCAGTTTAGGGCAGGGTTCCTACAATGAGCAGTTCTTC
TRBJ2-1 TRBV7-8 TRBD2 14 NA CASFKAGGRNEQFF TGTGCCAGCTTCAAGGCGGGGGGGCGAAATGAGCAGTTCTTC
TRBJ1-1 TRBV7-9 NA 12 NA CASSLQTFEAFF TGTGCCAGCAGCCTTCAGACGTTTGAAGCTTTCTTT
TRBJ1-2 TRBV7-9 NA 15 NA CASSLVQGQIPGYTF TGTGCCAGCAGCTTAGTCCAGGGGCAGATTCCGGGCTACACCTTC
TRBJ2-2 TRBV4-1 NA 15 few CASSPSSMNTGELFF TGCGCCAGCAGCCCTTCATCAATGAACACCGGGGAGCTGTTTTTT
TRBJ2-3 TRBV7-8 TRBD2 15 NA CATGAGGGITDTQYF TGTGCCACAGGGGCCGGCGGGGGGATTACAGATACGCAGTATTTT
TRBJ2-5 TRBV30 TRBD2 17 NA CAWEEKGWSGGRKTQYF TGTGCCTGGGAAGAAAAGGGCTGGAGCGGGGGGAGGAAGACCCAGTACTTC
TRBJ1-1 TRBV12-5 NA 14 NA CASGLGGQNTEAFF TGTGCTAGTGGTTTGGGAGGACAGAACACTGAAGCTTTCTTT
TRBJ1-5 TRBV19 NA 14 few CASRRGASNQPQHF TGTGCCAGTAGGAGGGGAGCGAGCAATCAGCCCCAGCATTTT
TRBJ2-5 TRBV12-5 NA 16 NA CASAPGQRPNQETQYF TGTGCTAGTGCCCCCGGGCAGAGACCCAACCAAGAGACCCAGTACTTC
TRBJ1-1 TRBV18 NA 14 NA CASSPLPTNTEAFF TGTGCCAGCTCACCACTCCCCACGAACACTGAAGCTTTCTTT
TRBJ2-3 TRBV10-2 TRBD2 17 NA CASSGLAGGRGTDTQYF TGCGCCAGCAGTGGACTAGCGGGGGGGCGAGGCACAGATACGCAGTATTTT
TRBJ2-1 TRBV6-6 NA 14 NA CASSNGGPYNEQFF TGTGCCAGCAGCAACGGGGGTCCCTACAATGAGCAGTTCTTC
TRBJ2-7 TRBV10-1 TRBD1 19 few CASNLFYGTGFHPTYEQYF TGCGCCAGCAATCTGTTCTACGGGACAGGGTTTCACCCGACCTACGAGCAGTACTTC
TRBJ2-7 TRBV3-1/TRBV3-2 NA 11 medium-sized CASTYGYEQYF TGTGCCAGCACCTATGGGTACGAGCAGTACTTC
TRBJ2-3 TRBV4-3 TRBD1 18 few CASSQDWAGGWGTDTQYF TGCGCCAGCAGCCAAGATTGGGCAGGGGGATGGGGCACAGATACGCAGTATTTT
TRBJ2-1 TRBV4-1 NA 15 NA CASSRAARAAGEQFF TGCGCCAGCAGCCGAGCGGCGAGGGCGGCGGGTGAGCAGTTCTTC
TRBJ2-6 TRBV29-1 NA 14 NA CSALDSSGANVLTF TGCAGCGCCCTGGACAGCTCTGGGGCCAACGTCCTGACTTTC
TRBJ1-1 TRBV18 TRBD1 12 NA CASSPAGQGAFF TGTGCCAGCTCACCAGCCGGACAGGGGGCTTTCTTT
TRBJ2-1 TRBV15 TRBD2 16 NA CATSRFIAGSYNEQFF TGTGCCACCAGCCGATTCATAGCGGGCTCCTACAATGAGCAGTTCTTC
TRBJ2-3 TRBV14 TRBD1 15 NA CASSPDRLSTDTQYF TGTGCCAGCAGCCCGGACAGGCTGAGCACAGATACGCAGTATTTT
TRBJ2-1 TRBV5-1 TRBD1 15 few CASSLRTGDGNEQFF TGCGCCAGCAGCCTGAGGACAGGGGATGGCAATGAGCAGTTCTTC